This entry is about one TCR beta chain. This CDR3 is built from 12 residues. Germline CDR1 reads MNHNS; CDR2 reads SASEGT. Germline trimming cut 6 bases from V and 10 bases from J; bases unmatched to any gene: 7. These data originate in a study of low-dose radiotherapy and immunotherapy resistance in tumors. Gene-specific TRAV and TRBV primers were used for first-strand cDNA, covering alpha and beta chains. TCRs underwent roughly 19 PCR cycles of amplification with a constant-region primer and V-primer adapter. TCRdb fed the reads into MiXCR, producing one record per CDR3 protein. Of roughly 18,000 distinct CDR3 sequences listed, roughly 70% are singletons.

This receptor was obtained from a human donor with advanced metastatic prostate, ovarian, gallbladder or colorectal cancer (not recorded which). This table probably holds off-target reads from a library built for another chain. The chain couples TRBV6-1 to TRBJ1-1; 8 bases fit TRBD1. The CDR3 nucleotides are TGTGCCAGCAGCCCAGGACAGGGAGGAGCTTTCTTT. It yields the protein CASSPGQGGAFF.